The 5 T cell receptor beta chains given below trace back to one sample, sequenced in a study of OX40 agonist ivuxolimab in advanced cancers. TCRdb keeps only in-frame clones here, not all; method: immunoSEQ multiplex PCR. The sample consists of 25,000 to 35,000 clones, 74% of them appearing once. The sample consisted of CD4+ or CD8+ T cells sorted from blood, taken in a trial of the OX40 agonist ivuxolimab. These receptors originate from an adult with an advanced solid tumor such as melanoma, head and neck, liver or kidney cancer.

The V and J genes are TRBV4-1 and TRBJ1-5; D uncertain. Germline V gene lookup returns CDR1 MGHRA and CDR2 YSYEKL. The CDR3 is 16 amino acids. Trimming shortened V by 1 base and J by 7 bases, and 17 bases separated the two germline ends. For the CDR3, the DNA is TGCGCCAGCAGCCAAGTAAATTTGGTAGGTTTCCAGCCCCAGCATTTT. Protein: CASSQVNLVGFQPQHF.

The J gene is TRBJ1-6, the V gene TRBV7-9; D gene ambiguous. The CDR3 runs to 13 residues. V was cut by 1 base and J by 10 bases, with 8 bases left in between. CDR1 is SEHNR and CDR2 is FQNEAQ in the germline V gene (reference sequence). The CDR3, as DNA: TGTGCCAGCAGCTTAGAACAAGGATCACCCCTCCACTTT. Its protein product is CASSLEQGSPLHF.

CDR3 in DNA: TGTGCCAGCGGACGGACTAGCGGGGTGAGCAATGAGCAGTTCTTC. Translating gives CASGRTSGVSNEQFF. The J gene is TRBJ2-1, the V gene TRBV6-6; the match to TRBD2 covers 12 bases. The CDR3 sequence is 15 residues long. The germline V gene has CDR1 MNHNY and CDR2 SVGAGI (reference sequence). The trim removed 8 bases at V and 6 bases at J, leaving 8 bases unmatched.

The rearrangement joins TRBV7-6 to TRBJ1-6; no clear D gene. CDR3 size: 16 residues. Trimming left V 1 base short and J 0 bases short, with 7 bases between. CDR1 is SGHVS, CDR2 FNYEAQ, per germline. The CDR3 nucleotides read TGTGCCAGCAGCTTAGAGACTTACTCCTATAATTCACCCCTCCACTTT. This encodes CASSLETYSYNSPLHF.

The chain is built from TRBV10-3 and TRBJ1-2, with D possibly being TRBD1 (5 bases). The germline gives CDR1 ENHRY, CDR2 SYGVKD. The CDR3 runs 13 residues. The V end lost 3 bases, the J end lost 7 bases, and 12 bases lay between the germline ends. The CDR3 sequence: CAISDSGGGGYTF. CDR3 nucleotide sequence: TGTGCCATCAGTGACTCAGGCGGGGGTGGCTACACCTTC.